This TCR beta chain originates from a study of vaccination and CD4 T cells after COVID-19. This clonotype showed up just a few times. As yet, its antigen is unknown. Documented treatment: approximately 10-day PBMC culture with coronavirus spike peptide pools or control peptides (ViraFEST assay). Cultured CD4+ T cells had their DNA profiled by the Oncomine TCR Beta short-read assay. TCRdb reprocessed the PCR reads with MiXCR, giving one entry per CDR3 protein. The repertoire holds 22,000 or so distinct CDR3 sequences, with approximately 29% as singletons. Material for sequencing was cultured CD4+ T cells from blood. The receptor was derived from a human donor with COVID-19.

The CDR3 region has the DNA TGCAGTGCCCGACAGGGCGGGTTTGAAAAACTGTTTTTT. Encoded protein: CSARQGGFEKLFF. The chain combines TRBV20-1 with TRBJ1-4; 7 bases are shared with TRBD1. Per the germline V gene, CDR1 is DFQATT and CDR2 is SNEGSKA (reference sequence). The CDR3 spans 13 residues. Trimming at V came to 6 bases and at J to 7 bases, leaving 8 bases not matched to a gene.